The T cell receptor (beta chain) described here comes from a study of Ad26.COV2.S vaccination and SARS-CoV-2 variants. Study conclusions and caveats: Compared with placebo recipients, vaccine recipients had higher spike-specific TCR breadth.

Clones were read by immunoSEQ multiplex PCR, and TCRdb kept only the in-frame ones, dropping some. Of 440,000 or so clones in the sample, roughly nine tenths were seen once. The treatment was: some 19 received Ad26.COV2.S at low or high dose, single or two shots; about 5 received placebo; per-sample allocation not given. After the first vaccine or placebo injection, samples were drawn on day 63. An adult aged 18-55 years in Boston served as the donor. CDR3 length: 15 residues. V lost 4 bases and J 4 bases, leaving 14 bases between the germline ends. Germline loops: CDR1 SGHRS, CDR2 YFSETQ. This clone appeared a single time. Its antigen is currently unknown.

This TCR was sampled from a person between 18 and 65 years old who received the Ad26.COV2.S COVID-19 vaccine or a placebo. The gene calls are TRBV5-1 and TRBJ1-4; D perhaps matches TRBD1 (6 bases). The sequencing used peripheral blood, collected in a trial of Ad26.COV2.S vaccine versus placebo. CDR3 in DNA: TGCGCCAGCAGCGGGGGCCTTTCTGGTAATGAAAAACTGTTTTTT. Amino acid sequence: CASSGGLSGNEKLFF.